Listed below are T cell receptor beta chains from one sample, sequenced in a study of regulatory T cells in long-lasting Graves disease. TCRdb processed the multiplex PCR reads anew with MiXCR; each CDR3 protein has one entry. The sample yields 250,000 to 300,000 distinct CDR3 sequences, roughly 18% seen once. The same data also contributed to another study, on T cells in Graves' hyperthyroidism and ophthalmopathy.

The sequencing used peripheral blood mononuclear cells (PBMCs), collected at new diagnosis, from a patient treated with antithyroid drugs. These receptors were collected from a woman between 25 and 40 years old with Graves disease. CDR3s include the opening cysteine and the closing phenylalanine or tryptophan. A D gene is named only where the DNA matches it firmly. Clone size is shown for a subset of rows, as once, few, many or a class of expanded clone.

>TRBV6-1|TRBD2|many|TRBJ2-3
TGTGCCAGCACCCAACTAGCGGGGAGCACAGATACGCAGTATTTT
CASTQLAGSTDTQYF
>TRBV19|TRBD1|few|TRBJ1-2
TGTGCCAGTAGTACACCGACAGGGGCGCATGGCTACACCTTC
CASSTPTGAHGYTF
>TRBV20-1|TRBD2|many|TRBJ2-1
TGCAGTGCTAGAACGGGACTAGCGGGGGACAATGAGCAGTTCTTC
CSARTGLAGDNEQFF
>TRBV7-9|TRBD2|.|TRBJ2-1
TGTGCCAGCAGCTTTGGTCTCAGGGTCCTAGCGGGGGAACATGAGCAGTTCTTC
CASSFGLRVLAGEHEQFF
>TRBV6-1|.|many|TRBJ2-7
TGTGCCAGCAGTGGGAGTACCTACGAGCAGTACTTC
CASSGSTYEQYF
>TRBV6-2/TRBV6-3|.|many|TRBJ2-7
TGTGCCAGCAGTTTCACCGTAGCGGTACGCAGCGAGCAGTACTTC
CASSFTVAVRSEQYF
>TRBV9|.|many|TRBJ2-1
TGTGCCAGCAGCGTAGTGGGCCGGACGGGTAATGAGCAGTTCTTC
CASSVVGRTGNEQFF
>TRBV5-1|.|.|TRBJ2-5
TGCGCCAGCAGAGTAGGTAACGGTCAAGAGACCCAGTACTTC
CASRVGNGQETQYF
>TRBV28|.|.|TRBJ1-1
TGTGCCATCCGATTGGGCACCTTGAACACTGAAGCTTTCTTT
CAIRLGTLNTEAFF
>TRBV6-2/TRBV6-3|.|.|TRBJ1-1
TGTGCCAGCAGTCTCGGACCGATGCGCACTGAAGCTTTCTTT
CASSLGPMRTEAFF
>TRBV2|TRBD1|.|TRBJ1-2
TGTGCCAGCAGTGTCCCGGACAGGGGGCTTGACTATGGCTACACCTTC
CASSVPDRGLDYGYTF
>TRBV5-5|.|many|TRBJ2-2
TGTGCCAGCAGCTCGGGACCCCAAAGAGGGGTCGGGGAGCTGTTTTTT
CASSSGPQRGVGELFF
>TRBV4-1|.|many|TRBJ1-1
TGCGCCAGCAGCCAAGATGGGGTCTTCCGTCAGAACACTGAAGCTTTCTTT
CASSQDGVFRQNTEAFF
>TRBV7-2|.|many|TRBJ1-4
TGTGCCAGCAGCTTAGCAACAGGGTTTGAAAAACTGTTTTTT
CASSLATGFEKLFF
>TRBV28|.|many|TRBJ1-3
TGTGCCAGCAGTCCTGGGACTGGACCCTCTGGAAACACCATATATTTT
CASSPGTGPSGNTIYF
>TRBV4-1|.|few|TRBJ1-2
TGCGCCAGCAGCCAACCCGGGTCAGGGAGCTACACCTTC
CASSQPGSGSYTF
>TRBV20-1|.|many|TRBJ2-5
TGCAGTGCTAGACTAGCTGGGGAGACCCAGTACTTC
CSARLAGETQYF
>TRBV11-1|.|many|TRBJ2-1
TGTGCCAGCAGCCACGGACCAGCGGCCTACAATGAGCAGTTCTTC
CASSHGPAAYNEQFF
>TRBV19|TRBD2|.|TRBJ2-1
TGTGCCGGTAGTCCACCAAGCGGGGGACCCAACAATGAGCAGTTCTTC
CAGSPPSGGPNNEQFF
>TRBV7-3|.|few|TRBJ2-7
TGTGCCAGCAGCTTAAATGAGGAAGGGGGCGAGCAGTACTTC
CASSLNEEGGEQYF
>TRBV20-1|.|.|TRBJ1-1
TGCAGTGCTCGCTTACAGGGCGCCACTGAAGCTTTCTTT
CSARLQGATEAFF